One sample yielded the 16 T cell receptor beta chains listed below, sequenced in a study of long-term antiretroviral therapy in people with HIV. Sequencing relied on immunoSEQ assay v3.0, run at survey level. Data came from immunoSEQ multiplex PCR; TCRdb stores just in-frame clones and leaves some out. In the table there are about 20,000 clones, 92% of which are singletons. The input for sequencing was unsorted PBMCs, taken 4.4 years after starting antiretroviral therapy. All receptors come from a woman in her fifties or sixties with HIV.

This chain connects TRBV5-5 to TRBJ1-5; TRBD1 matches at 7 bases. With V trimmed by 5 bases and J by 2 bases, 4 bases remained unmatched. The CDR3 spans 14 residues. Germline CDR1 SGHKS, CDR2 YYEKEE (reference sequence). The CDR3 coding sequence is TGTGCCAGCAGTTATGACAGGGGCAATCAGCCCCAGCATTTT. It specifies CASSYDRGNQPQHF.

J is TRBJ1-2 and V is TRBV28, with TRBD1 matching over 11 bases. The V segment lost 4 bases and the J segment 5 bases; nucleotides outside the gene matches: 0. Germline CDR1 MDHEN, CDR2 SYDVKM. This CDR3 has 13 amino acids. CDR3 region: CASSWDRGYGYTF. CDR3 bases: TGTGCCAGCAGTTGGGACAGGGGGTATGGCTACACCTTC.

The chain is built from TRBV6-5 and TRBJ2-5; D is undetermined. The CDR3 is 13 residues long. Germline-derived CDR1 and CDR2 are MNHEY and SVGAGI. V lost 6 bases and J 1 base, leaving 9 bases between the germline ends. CDR3 sequence reads: CASRDLAQETQYF. DNA for the CDR3: TGTGCCAGCAGAGACCTGGCCCAAGAGACCCAGTACTTC.

J is TRBJ1-1 and V is TRBV2; D is unresolved. Germline V gives CDR1 SNHLY, CDR2 FYNNEI. This CDR3 contains 14 residues. V lost 3 bases, J lost 7 bases, and 15 bases lay in between. CDR3 protein: CASSELAGPVEAFF. The CDR3 DNA reads as TGTGCCAGCAGTGAGTTGGCTGGGCCCGTTGAAGCTTTCTTT.

The V and J genes are TRBV19 and TRBJ2-3, with D unresolved. The CDR3 sequence is 14 residues long. Germline CDR1 is LNHDA and CDR2 is SQIVND (reference sequence). V lost 4 bases and J 2 bases, leaving 10 bases between the germline ends. The CDR3 DNA follows: TGTGCCAGTAGTAGGGCAGCGTCCACAGATACGCAGTATTTT. Amino acids: CASSRAASTDTQYF.

This clone showed up just once. The chain links TRBV6-4 to TRBJ1-1, with a tentative D call TRBD1 (6 bases). Deletions cut 9 bases from V and 0 bases from J, with 14 bases between. The CDR3 totals 14 residues. CDR1 MRHNA and CDR2 SNTAGT come from the germline V gene. DNA of the CDR3: TGTGCCAGTAAGGCCGGGACAATGAACACTGAAGCTTTCTTT. Its protein is CASKAGTMNTEAFF.

The chain links TRBV18 to TRBJ2-7, with D hard to call. The germline CDR1 and CDR2 sequences are KGHSH and LQKENI. The V end was cut by 3 bases, the J end by 2 bases, with 14 bases between. This CDR3 has 15 amino acids. CDR3 in amino acids: CASSPPDRHTYEQYF. CDR3 coding DNA: TGTGCCAGCTCACCCCCCGATAGACACACCTACGAGCAGTACTTC.

CDR3 amino acids: CASSGLAGGPNTGELFF. The CDR3 coding sequence is TGTGCCAGCAGCGGACTAGCGGGGGGTCCGAACACCGGGGAGCTGTTTTTT. V is TRBV11-2 and J is TRBJ2-2, with 14 nucleotides matching TRBD2. J lost 0 bases, V lost 5 bases, and 2 bases had no gene match. Germline CDR1 is SGHAT and CDR2 is FQNNGV. The CDR3 runs to 17 residues.

V gene TRBV2 combines with J gene TRBJ1-2; no clear D. Trimming removed 4 bases from V and 7 bases from J, with 7 bases in between. Germline lookup yields CDR1 SNHLY and CDR2 FYNNEI. The CDR3 spans 11 residues. CDR3 sequence: CASSGGFGYTF. In nucleotides, the CDR3 is TGTGCCAGCAGTGGAGGGTTTGGCTACACCTTC.

The rearrangement links TRBV6-1 to TRBJ1-3; D ambiguous. Germline V gives CDR1 MNHNS, CDR2 SASEGT. The V end lost 0 bases, the J end lost 0 bases, and 6 bases lay between the germline ends. This CDR3 has 15 residues. CDR3 nucleotides: TGTGCCAGCAGTGAAGCGCTGGGCTCTGGAAACACCATATATTTT. Translated: CASSEALGSGNTIYF.

The gene calls are TRBV7-8 and TRBJ2-5, with 15 bases fitting TRBD2. Germline assignment: CDR1 SGHVS and CDR2 FQNEAQ. The CDR3 totals 16 residues. V shed 5 bases and J 2 bases; nucleotides not matched to a gene: 3. In nucleotides, the CDR3 is TGTGCCAGCAGCCTAGGACTAGCGGGGGGGCAAGAGACCCAGTACTTC. The encoded protein is CASSLGLAGGQETQYF.

V is TRBV7-9 and J is TRBJ2-3; 8 bases align to TRBD2. The CDR3 loop spans 16 amino acids. Unmatched junction bases numbered 4, after V lost 2 bases and J lost 0 bases. The germline gives CDR1 SEHNR, CDR2 FQNEAQ (reference sequence). The CDR3 sequence: CASSLLIAGSTDTQYF. The CDR3 DNA sequence: TGTGCCAGCAGCTTATTGATAGCGGGAAGCACAGATACGCAGTATTTT.

This clone has only one observation. V and J are TRBV9 and TRBJ2-7, with 9 bases aligning to TRBD1. The CDR3 spans 15 residues. J gave up 7 bases and V 0 bases, and 8 bases lay outside the gene matches. Germline assignment: CDR1 SGDLS and CDR2 YYNGEE. The CDR3 DNA reads TGTGCCAGCAGCGTAGCTCAACAGGGGGCGGGTGAGCAGTACTTC. Protein sequence: CASSVAQQGAGEQYF.

This clone is a singleton in its sample. The chain carries TRBV7-8 and TRBJ2-3, with 11 bases that match TRBD2. There are 16 residues in the CDR3. Looked up from germline, CDR1 is SGHVS and CDR2 is FQNEAQ. The V and J ends lost 3 bases and 5 bases, in that order; junction bases with no gene match: 7. The CDR3 loop reads CASSLALAGVIDTQYF. As DNA, the CDR3 is TGTGCCAGCAGCTTGGCACTAGCGGGGGTCATAGATACGCAGTATTTT.

The chain has TRBV4-2 and TRBJ2-6; no clear D. The CDR3 loop spans 18 amino acids. Deletions cut 0 bases from V and 2 bases from J, with 14 bases between. CDR1 and CDR2 from the germline V gene are LGHNA and YNFKEQ. This CDR3 reads CASSQEGQGETGANVLTF. In DNA form, the CDR3 reads TGTGCCAGCAGCCAAGAAGGTCAAGGAGAAACTGGGGCCAACGTCCTGACTTTC.

The genes are TRBV5-8 and TRBJ2-4; D is unclear. Trimming cost V 4 bases and J 7 bases, with 12 bases left between them. Germline loops: CDR1 SGHTS, CDR2 YDEGEE. This CDR3 is 13 amino acids long. CDR3 in amino acids: CASSATDANIQYF. In DNA form, the CDR3 reads TGTGCCAGCAGCGCTACGGATGCGAACATTCAGTACTTC. Looking up the rest from reference TRBV5-8 and TRBJ2-4 gives the full variable domain: EAGVTQSPTHLIKTRGQQATLRCSPISGHTSVYWYQQALGLGLQFLLWYDEGEERNRGNFPPRFSGRQFPNYSSELNVNALELEDSALYLCASSATDANIQYFGAGTRLSVL.